This TCR beta chain was captured by sequencing in a study of cytomegalovirus exposure and HLA in healthy donors (dated by TCRdb to about 2017). Study-wide context: An earlier analysis of 587 of the donors reported around 280 Gb of sequence data and 95 million to 120 million unique TCR beta sequences obtained from about 170 million T cells. In a later analysis, previously published TCR beta repertoires from 670 or so donors were re-analyzed and high-resolution HLA genotyping was added so that TCR occurrence patterns could be studied. An early release covering just under 650 HLA-typed donors comprised 250 to 350 gigabases of sequencing data and some 79 million unique TCR sequences. The number of typed donors differed by locus: about 629-630 for A, B, C, DRB1 and DQB1; approximately 530 for DQA1; 606 for DPA1; and around 450 for DPB1. Four or five DR-DQ haplotypes were handled as single units for association and clustering, since linkage in the cohort was strong. In the later analysis, no new phenotypic data were used to find candidate immune exposures; instead, reliance was placed on TCR beta sequences and their occurrence across donors. Among almost 400 genotyped donors of the cohort, an average of roughly 240,000 unique TCR beta nucleotide sequences were sequenced per donor, about a sixth of them non-productive. Every discovery cohort repertoire had been produced on one sequencing platform. The aim of the study was to test whether cataloging public T cell receptors could identify signatures of past pathogen exposure. In addition to the first cohort of hundreds of subjects, a separate validation cohort of 120 different subjects was used. An earlier analysis of roughly 600 of the donors used high-throughput TCR beta sequencing to judge whether each TCR beta V gene segment behaved as functional or pseudogenic. In a later genetic analysis, genome-wide SNP genotypes for about three fifths of the roughly 670 donors were used, and that subset was treated as a discovery cohort. Donor age, sex, ethnicity and CMV serostatus were compiled alongside the repertoire data. HLA typing included class I and class II loci at four-digit resolution. The genetic ancestry cluster associated with self-reported Caucasian donors included about 81% of the roughly 400 genotyped donors. Using immunosequencing, the study profiled T cell repertoires from 640 or so subjects and related those repertoires to cytomegalovirus serostatus. To predict cytomegalovirus infection status, the study combined high-throughput TCR immunosequencing, statistical association of individual TCRs with disease status, and machine learning.

The study at large found these results: In a later genetic analysis, a missense DCLRE1C variant was associated with V-gene and J-gene trimming of TCR beta chains, and the association was replicated in an independent cohort. In a later analysis, TCR association rates were found to vary across HLA loci, with the most associated TCRs seen for DRB1 alleles and the fewest for HLA-C alleles. Specific HLA alleles were associated with about 17,000 TCR beta sequences at a false discovery rate of 0.05 in a later analysis. Because HLA typing was unavailable for some donors at each locus, only the typed subset was used in association tests. When HLA alleles, especially DR and DQ, strongly co-occurred, TCR associations were difficult to assign to individual alleles. A further reported finding was that TCR beta sequences accurately predicted the HLA-A and HLA-B alleles for most subjects in the first cohort. In this cohort, only TCR beta chains were sequenced, and detectable features were limited by the absence of alpha or paired-chain data. Most CMV-associated TCR beta chains appeared to be HLA-restricted in a later analysis, and the HLA associations seemed to be driven largely by CMV exposure. Linkage disequilibrium might explain the correlated functional status among segregating V segments, but an unknown experimental factor could not be ruled out. The only immune exposure information available for the cohort was CMV serostatus. Presence/absence analyses assumed roughly uniform sequencing depth across donors, an assumption that may not hold. Some IMGT-functional V segments, including TRBV6-2 and TRBV6-3, could not be told apart with the 87-base-pair reads, so those segments were excluded. The authors suggested that the approach could potentially be generalized to other disease states and immunological phenotypes. Broadly in line with IMGT annotations, most TCR beta V segments showed up in productive rearrangements about 87% or about 30% of the time in an earlier analysis of 450 to 600 of the donors. Across donors, most TCR sequences were observed very rarely, whereas some public TCRs were present in many individuals. According to a later analysis, parvovirus B19, influenza, CMV and Epstein-Barr virus appeared linked to several top co-occurrence clusters. According to a later genetic analysis, donors in an Asian-associated ancestry cluster had fewer N-insertions in productive TCRs than the roughly 660-donor mean. A cluster of highly shared sequence variants was judged likely to be a technical artifact of the sequencing pipeline. A total of 164 TCR beta chains were listed by the study as associated with cytomegalovirus. The earlier analysis of some 560 of the donors excluded 15 to 20 rarely observed V segments, including chromosome 9 orphons, because counts were too low. Three of the identified cytomegalovirus-associated TCR beta chains were confirmed in vitro to be specific for cytomegalovirus antigens. Compared with equally common non-associated chains, HLA-associated TCR beta chains in a later analysis were more clonally expanded and had lower generation probabilities. Cytomegalovirus status was reported to be diagnosed by the classifier with high specificity and sensitivity in both the original and validation cohorts.

The cohort was made up of about 670 healthy bone marrow donors. At the time of sampling, all cohort members were nominally healthy, though unrecorded immune exposures were likely present. The donor tested CMV seropositive and was one of the 289 seropositive cohort members. A peripheral blood sample was collected from each donor, and TCR beta sequencing was performed on peripheral blood mononuclear cells. The Qiagen DNeasy Blood Extraction Kit was used to extract genomic DNA from the blood cell samples. Relative to germline, V is 0 bases shorter and J is 3 bases shorter, with 15 bases between their ends. Taken from the germline V gene, the CDR1 and CDR2 loops are SGHRS and YFSETQ. The CDR3 contains 16 residues, cysteine and phenylalanine counted. This entry keeps only the CDR3 DNA: 48 bases, framed from base 1. Library generation was performed with the immunoSEQ multiplex PCR assay. For the multiplex PCR, a mixture combining 60 forward primers for TCR Vbeta segments and 13 reverse primers for TCR Jbeta segments was used. Amplification of the CDR3 region of rearranged TCR beta genes was performed with a multiplex PCR assay on genomic DNA. The Illumina HiSeq System was used to sequence the amplified TCR beta libraries as 87-base-pair reads. The study's processing was this. A later analysis counted about 82 million unique TCR beta chains across the 550 to 800 repertoires, and some 11 million of these chains were shared by at least two donors. Raw reads were error-corrected and collapsed into unique sequences by a nearest-neighbor algorithm in which closely related sequences were merged to remove PCR and sequencing errors. Alignment of CDR3 sequences to IMGT reference sequences was used to assign V, D and J gene segments. Each retained sequence needed at least a six-nucleotide match to both a V gene segment and a J gene segment. Rearrangements were called productive when the CDR3 lacked stop codons and stayed in frame with V and J; all others were non-productive. Following IMGT convention, CDR3 was defined as the stretch from the second conserved V-encoded cysteine to the conserved J-encoded phenylalanine. Sequences without an unambiguous match to a single V gene segment were excluded from the earlier analysis of over 500 of the donors. In an earlier analysis of approximately 500 of the donors, a V segment was called functional when productive rearrangements were above 56.7%, and segregating when the standard deviation between donors exceeded 5%. A statistical classification framework was built for diagnosing cytomegalovirus status from the catalog of TCR beta chain sequences. A later analysis assigned V and J genes by comparing TCR nucleotide sequences with IMGT/GENE-DB human TR gene sequences. A later analysis assigned CDR3 sequences and most-parsimonious VDJ recombination scenarios with the TCRdist pipeline. In a later analysis, each TCR beta chain was defined by its CDR3 amino acid sequence together with its V-gene family, and reads without a unique V-gene family were excluded. To address suspected cross-contamination and a sequencing artifact, a later analysis removed around 600 highly shared, low-generation-probability nucleotide sequences. For each public chain, a later analysis derived a clonal expansion index from normalized ranks of inferred template counts within each repertoire. In a later analysis, generation probabilities were computed using a VDJ recombination model fitted to out-of-frame rearrangements, and the results were checked against IGoR. A later analysis scored TCR-TCR, TCR-HLA and TCR-CMV co-occurrence with hypergeometric tests, applying a repertoire-size bias correction to TCR pairs. A later analysis estimated false discovery rates by permuting HLA or CMV assignments 20 times. In a later analysis, co-occurring TCRs were grouped with DBSCAN, and TCRdist sequence similarity was added when clustering was performed within HLA-allele-positive subsets. For co-occurrence clustering, repertoires with fewer than 30,000 or more than 120,000 public chains were excluded, along with four to six repertoires with anomalous nucleotide sharing. Sourced from immuneACCESS, this table was stored by TCRdb with only in-frame sequences that have V and J called. A share of the clones is absent; for the studies checked, an unresolved V gene accounts for under half, and the remainder has no known explanation. For V, J and clone size, that table is used; D and trimming come from the DNA. This sample lists about 160,000 clones; about three quarters were detected once. Clones ranked in the top ten supply around 7% of the sample.

On this clone: Its antigen remains unidentified. Qualities for individual bases were not recorded, and no much larger clone is one base off.

The rearrangement combines TRBV5-1 with TRBJ1-1; no D gene is confidently identified. This receptor was taken from a woman in her forties in good health and CMV-seropositive. Input material: PBMCs. At the DNA level, the sequence is TGCGCCAGCAGCTTGGAAACGATCGGGTGGTACACTGAAGCTTTCTTT. Its coded protein is CASSLETIGWYTEAFF.